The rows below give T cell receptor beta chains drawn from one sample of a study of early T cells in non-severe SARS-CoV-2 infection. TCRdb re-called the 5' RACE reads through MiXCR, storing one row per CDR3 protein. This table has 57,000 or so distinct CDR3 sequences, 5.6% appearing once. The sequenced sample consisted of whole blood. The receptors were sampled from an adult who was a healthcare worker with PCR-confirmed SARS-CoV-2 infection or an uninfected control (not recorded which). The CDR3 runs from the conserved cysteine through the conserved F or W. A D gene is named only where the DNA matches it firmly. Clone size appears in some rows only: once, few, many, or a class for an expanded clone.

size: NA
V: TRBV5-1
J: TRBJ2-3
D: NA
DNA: TGCGCCAGCAGCTTTGAGGCAGATACGCAGTATTTT
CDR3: CASSFEADTQYF

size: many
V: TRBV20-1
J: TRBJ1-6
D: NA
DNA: TGCAGTGCTCCGCTGCCGGGGTATAATTCACCCCTCCACTTT
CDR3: CSAPLPGYNSPLHF

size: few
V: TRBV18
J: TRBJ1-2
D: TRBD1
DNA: TGTGCCAGCTCACCATTGGCAGGGGGCGCGGACTATGGCTACACCTTC
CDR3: CASSPLAGGADYGYTF

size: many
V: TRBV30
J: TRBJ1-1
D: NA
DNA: TGTGCCTGGAGTGTACAGGAAAACACTGAAGCTTTCTTT
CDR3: CAWSVQENTEAFF

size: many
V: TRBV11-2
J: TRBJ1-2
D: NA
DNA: TGTGCCAGCAGACGAATCGAGGGGGTAGGCTACACCTTC
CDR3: CASRRIEGVGYTF

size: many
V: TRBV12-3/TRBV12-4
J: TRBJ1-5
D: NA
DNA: TGTGCCAGCAGTTTAGGTGGACAGCCCTCACAGCCCCAGCATTTT
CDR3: CASSLGGQPSQPQHF

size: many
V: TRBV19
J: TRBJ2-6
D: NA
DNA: TGTGCCAGTAGTCCGACTTGGACAGTCCCCTCTGGGGCCAACGTCCTGACTTTC
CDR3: CASSPTWTVPSGANVLTF

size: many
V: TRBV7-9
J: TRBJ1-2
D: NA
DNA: TGTGCCAGCAGCCGACAGACCAACCACAGGGAGGATAACTATGGCTACACCTTC
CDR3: CASSRQTNHREDNYGYTF

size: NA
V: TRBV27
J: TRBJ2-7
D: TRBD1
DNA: TGTGCCAGCAGTTCTCCCCCCGGGACAGGGGTATACGAGCAGTACTTC
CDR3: CASSSPPGTGVYEQYF

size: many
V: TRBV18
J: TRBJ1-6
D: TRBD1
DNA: TGTGCCAGCTCACCACCTTCCCGGACAGGGAGTTCACCCCTCCACTTT
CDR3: CASSPPSRTGSSPLHF

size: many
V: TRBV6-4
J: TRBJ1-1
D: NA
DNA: TGTGCCAGCAGCGCCGCAGGGTTTATGACTGAAGCTTTCTTT
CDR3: CASSAAGFMTEAFF